These 13 T cell receptor beta chains were sequenced from one sample in a study of blood T cell repertoires in COVID-19. Assay: immunoSEQ multiplex PCR; the TCRdb copy retains only in-frame clones and omits some. This sample carries 270,000 or so clones, roughly 89% of them seen once, and the ten largest clones take 2.5% to 3%. Sequencing input: peripheral blood. These receptor sequences come from a woman in her thirties with active or convalescent COVID-19.

The CDR3 bases are TGTGCCAGCACTTCGACAGGGGGGTCGAACACTGAAGCTTTCTTT. Amino acids: CASTSTGGSNTEAFF. V and J are TRBV11-2 and TRBJ1-1; the match to TRBD1 covers 9 bases. V was pared by 7 bases and J by 1 base, with 7 bases of the junction left unmatched. The germline gives CDR1 SGHAT, CDR2 FQNNGV. The CDR3 totals 15 residues.

The rearrangement joins TRBV21-1 to TRBJ1-4; the table gives TRBD1 as D, unverified against the DNA. TRBV21-1 is classified as a pseudogene. This CDR3 contains 16 residues. The CDR3 DNA reads as TGTGCCAGCAGCCCCCTCCCCCAGGCCTCCTTCAAAAAACTGTTTTTT. It translates to CASSPLPQASFKKLFF.

The table lists this clone with a count of one. The chain carries TRBV28 and TRBJ2-7, with 9 bases fitting TRBD1. The V gene end was trimmed by 5 bases and the J gene end by 6 bases; junction bases not matched to a gene: 11. CDR3 length: 15 residues. Germline V lookup: CDR1 MDHEN, CDR2 SYDVKM. The CDR3 sequence is CASSPRDRVGPEQYF. In DNA form, the CDR3 reads TGTGCCAGCAGTCCGCGGGACAGGGTAGGACCCGAGCAGTACTTC.

This rearrangement joins TRBV5-1 to TRBJ2-3; no reliable D call. The V end lost 9 bases, the J end lost 3 bases, and 14 bases lay between the germline ends. Germline CDR1 SGHRS, CDR2 YFSETQ. CDR3 length: 13 amino acids. CDR3 amino acids: CATAIAGTDTQYF. The CDR3 coding sequence is TGCGCCACCGCAATAGCTGGGACAGATACGCAGTATTTT. The full variable domain, with the rest looked up from reference TRBV5-1 and TRBJ2-3, is KAGVTQTPRYLIKTRGQQVTLSCSPISGHRSVSWYQQTPGQGLQFLFEYFSETQRNKGNFPGRFSGRQFSNSRSEMNVSTLELGDSALYLCATAIAGTDTQYFGPGTRLTVL.

The chain recombines TRBV15 with TRBJ1-2; D remains ambiguous. The CDR3 spans 14 residues. V lost 0 bases and J lost 4, with 9 bases in between. Germline V gene sequence: CDR1 LNHNV, CDR2 YYDKDF (reference sequence). CDR3 in amino acids: CATSRDYGGYGYTF. The CDR3 DNA follows: TGTGCCACCAGCAGAGACTACGGAGGCTATGGCTACACCTTC.

This chain links TRBV10-3 with TRBJ2-1; TRBD1 matches at 12 bases. CDR1 and CDR2 from the germline V gene are ENHRY and SYGVKD. There are 17 residues in the CDR3. The J segment lost 6 bases and the V segment lost 6 bases, leaving 12 bases of the junction unmatched. CDR3 residues: CAIRRQTGTGGLNEQFF. As DNA, the CDR3 is TGTGCCATCAGGAGACAAACCGGGACAGGGGGCCTCAATGAGCAGTTCTTC.

This chain connects TRBV7-9 to TRBJ2-1; D call uncertain. Germline values: CDR1 SEHNR, CDR2 FQNEAQ (reference sequence). This CDR3 is 14 amino acids long. The V and J ends lost 5 bases and 7 bases respectively, with 15 bases between them. CDR3 in amino acids: CASSASTSRNEQFF. CDR3 sequence (DNA): TGTGCCAGCAGCGCCTCGACAAGTAGGAATGAGCAGTTCTTC.

The V call is TRBV5-1, the J call TRBJ2-3, with TRBD1 identical over 8 bases. The CDR3 sequence is 15 residues long. Per germline, CDR1 SGHRS and CDR2 YFSETQ. V shed 4 bases and J 2 bases; nucleotides not matched to a gene: 6. This CDR3 reads CASSPDRVHTDTQYF. CDR3 bases: TGCGCCAGCAGCCCGGACAGGGTGCACACAGATACGCAGTATTTT.

This clone was found a few times. CDR3 nucleotides: TGTGCCAGCAGCTCCCGGGACATGGGTTCCTCACCCCTCCACTTT. Encoded protein: CASSSRDMGSSPLHF. V gene TRBV7-2 combines with J gene TRBJ1-6, with D perhaps TRBD1 (6 bases). The germline V gene has CDR1 SGHTA and CDR2 FQGNSA. Trimming pared 4 bases from V and 10 bases from J, leaving 17 bases between. The CDR3 is made up of 15 amino acids.

V is TRBV6-5 and J is TRBJ1-3, with D unresolved. CDR1 is MNHEY, CDR2 SVGAGI, per germline. Trimming shortened V by 6 bases and J by 0 bases, and 12 bases separated the two germline ends. This CDR3 has 15 amino acids. This CDR3 reads CASRGGRISGNTIYF. CDR3 bases: TGTGCCAGCAGGGGAGGACGGATCTCTGGAAACACCATATATTTT.

The rearrangement joins TRBV5-1 to TRBJ2-3, with D tentatively TRBD2 (5 bases). The CDR3 sequence is 15 residues long. The germline V gene has CDR1 SGHRS and CDR2 YFSETQ. V was cut by 4 bases and J by 6 bases, with 18 bases left in between. This CDR3 is CASSTTGLDSDTQYF. In DNA, the CDR3 is TGCGCCAGCAGCACAACGGGCTTGGACTCGGATACGCAGTATTTT.

The rearrangement joins TRBV9 to TRBJ2-2; TRBD2 matches at 7 bases. The J segment lost 3 bases and the V segment lost 0 bases, leaving 5 bases of the junction unmatched. The CDR3 is 16 amino acids. Germline CDR1 SGDLS, CDR2 YYNGEE. The CDR3 coding sequence is TGTGCCAGCAGCGTAGCTTTGGCGGGAGACACCGGGGAGCTGTTTTTT. Its protein product is CASSVALAGDTGELFF.

The gene calls are TRBV7-9 and TRBJ1-2; D is perhaps TRBD1 (6 bases). The germline CDR1 and CDR2 sequences are SEHNR and FQNEAQ (reference sequence). The length of the CDR3 is 14 residues. V was pared by 5 bases and J by 4 bases, with 14 bases between. The CDR3: CASSPRGGAYGYTF. DNA of the CDR3: TGTGCCAGCAGCCCCCGAGGGGGTGCCTATGGCTACACCTTC.